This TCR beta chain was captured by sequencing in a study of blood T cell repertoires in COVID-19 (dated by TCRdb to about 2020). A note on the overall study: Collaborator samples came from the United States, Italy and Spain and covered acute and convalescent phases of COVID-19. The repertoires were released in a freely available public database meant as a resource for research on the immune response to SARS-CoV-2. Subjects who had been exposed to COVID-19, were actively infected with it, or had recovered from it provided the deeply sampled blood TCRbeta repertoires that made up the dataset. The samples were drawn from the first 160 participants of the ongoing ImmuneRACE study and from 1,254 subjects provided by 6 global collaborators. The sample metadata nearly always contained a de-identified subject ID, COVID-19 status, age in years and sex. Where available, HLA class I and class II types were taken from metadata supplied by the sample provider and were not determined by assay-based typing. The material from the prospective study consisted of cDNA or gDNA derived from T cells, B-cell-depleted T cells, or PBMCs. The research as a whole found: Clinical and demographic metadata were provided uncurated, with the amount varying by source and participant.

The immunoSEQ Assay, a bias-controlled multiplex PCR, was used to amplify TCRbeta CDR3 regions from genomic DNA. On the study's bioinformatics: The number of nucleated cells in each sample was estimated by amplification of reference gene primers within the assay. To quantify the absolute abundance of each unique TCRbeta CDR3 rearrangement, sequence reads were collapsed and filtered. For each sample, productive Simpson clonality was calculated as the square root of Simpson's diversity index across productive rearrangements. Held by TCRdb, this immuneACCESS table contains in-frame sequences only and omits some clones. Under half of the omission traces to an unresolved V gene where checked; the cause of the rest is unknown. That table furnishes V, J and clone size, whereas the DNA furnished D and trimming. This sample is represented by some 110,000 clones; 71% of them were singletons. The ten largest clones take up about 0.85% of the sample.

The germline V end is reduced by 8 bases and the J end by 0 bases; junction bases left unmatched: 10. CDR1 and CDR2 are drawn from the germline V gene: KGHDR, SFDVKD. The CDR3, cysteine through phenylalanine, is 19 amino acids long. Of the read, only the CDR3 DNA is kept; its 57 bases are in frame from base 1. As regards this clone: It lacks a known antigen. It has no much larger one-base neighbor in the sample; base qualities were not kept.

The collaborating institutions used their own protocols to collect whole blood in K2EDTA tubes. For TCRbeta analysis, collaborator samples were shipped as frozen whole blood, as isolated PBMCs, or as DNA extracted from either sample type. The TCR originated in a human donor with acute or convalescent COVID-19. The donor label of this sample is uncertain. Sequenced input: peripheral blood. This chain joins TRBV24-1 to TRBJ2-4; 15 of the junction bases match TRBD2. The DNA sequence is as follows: TGTGCCACCACCTTGGGACTAGCGGGGGGACCCTTAGCCAAAAACATTCAGTACTTC. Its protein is CATTLGLAGGPLAKNIQYF.